The 25 T cell receptor beta chains below all came from one sample that was sequenced in a study of monozygotic twins with inflammatory bowel disease. One entry per CDR3 protein, without DNA, is what TCRdb gives after re-calling the 5' RACE reads. The ten most abundant clones cover roughly 5.3% of a sample with about 300,000 distinct CDR3 sequences. Sequenced: blood. The receptors here all came from a human donor with ulcerative colitis or Crohn's disease, or a healthy co-twin of an affected twin (not recorded which).

J is TRBJ1-4 and V is TRBV19; TCRdb picks TRBD1, but there is no DNA to check that call. There are 16 residues in the CDR3. Germline V lookup: CDR1 LNHDA, CDR2 SQIVND (reference sequence). CDR3 in amino acids: CASSTRRTGDNEKLFF.

The chain links TRBV9 to TRBJ2-2; there is no DNA to check the TCRdb D call of TRBD2. The CDR3 has 20 residues. Germline V gene lookup returns CDR1 SGDLS and CDR2 YYNGEE. The CDR3 is CASSSAGTSGTPMNTGELFF.

The chain uses TRBV19 and TRBJ1-5; TCRdb returns TRBD1, unconfirmable since there is no DNA. The length of the CDR3 is 15 residues. The germline CDR1 and CDR2 sequences are LNHDA and SQIVND (reference sequence). The CDR3 spells CASSIAGRSNQPQHF. Full variable domain (rest looked up from reference TRBV19 and TRBJ1-5): DGGITQSPKYLFRKEGQNVTLSCEQNLNHDAMYWYRQDPGQGLRLIYYSQIVNDFQKGDIAEGYSVSREKKESFPLTVTSAQKNPTAFYLCASSIAGRSNQPQHFGDGTRLSIL.

The J gene is TRBJ2-1, the V gene TRBV9; the TCRdb D gene call, TRBD1, has no DNA to confirm it. Germline CDR1 is SGDLS and CDR2 is YYNGEE. The length of the CDR3 is 16 residues. The CDR3 spells CASSVRSGGAVNEQFF. The variable domain in full, completed from reference TRBV9 and TRBJ2-1, reads DSGVTQTPKHLITATGQRVTLRCSPRSGDLSVYWYQQSLDQGLQFLIQYYNGEERAKGNILERFSAQQFPDLHSELNLSSLELGDSALYFCASSVRSGGAVNEQFFGPGTRLTVL.

This chain links TRBV19 with TRBJ2-2. CDR3 length equals 15 residues. CDR1 and CDR2 (germline): LNHDA, SQIVND (reference sequence). The CDR3 loop reads CASKNRLANTGELFF.

The chain joins TRBV7-2 to TRBJ1-5; there is no DNA to check the TCRdb D call of TRBD1. The CDR3 spans 15 residues. CDR1 is SGHTA, CDR2 FQGNSA, per germline. The CDR3 spells CASSLDTGGNQPQHF.

The J gene is TRBJ2-5, the V gene TRBV24-1; TCRdb picks TRBD1, but there is no DNA to check that call. There are 15 residues in the CDR3. In germline, CDR1 is KGHDR, CDR2 SFDVKD. The CDR3 sequence is CATSERDGIQETQYF.

This chain uses TRBV29-1 with TRBJ1-2; TCRdb picks TRBD1, but there is no DNA to check that call. The CDR3 spans 12 residues. Germline V gives CDR1 SQVTM, CDR2 ANQGSEA. CDR3 region: CSVSGTNYGYTF.

The V call is TRBV3-1, the J call TRBJ1-1; the D gene TCRdb calls, TRBD1, cannot be checked with no DNA. This CDR3 is built from 14 residues. The germline V gene encodes CDR1 LGHDT and CDR2 YNNKEL (reference sequence). CDR3 residues: CASSPLGGATEAFF.

The chain uses TRBV4-2 and TRBJ1-6. The CDR3 runs 13 residues. Germline V gene data show CDR1 as LGHNA and CDR2 as YNFKEQ. The chain's CDR3 is CASSPTDNSPLHF.

The CDR3 spells CASRPQDRGNTIYF. This sequence joins TRBV28 and TRBJ1-3; TCRdb indicates TRBD1, and absent DNA this call remains unverified. Germline CDR1 reads MDHEN; CDR2 reads SYDVKM. CDR3 length: 14 amino acids.

The gene calls are TRBV20-1 and TRBJ1-5; checking the TCRdb D call of TRBD1 is not possible without DNA. The CDR3 loop spans 15 amino acids. The germline V gene encodes CDR1 DFQATT and CDR2 SNEGSKA (reference sequence). The CDR3 protein is CSARVSVQGAQPQHF.

This CDR3 is CASSHGGGGYSPLHF. The genes are TRBV7-3 and TRBJ1-6; the TCRdb D gene call, TRBD1, has no DNA to confirm it. Germline V CDR1 and CDR2: SGHTA, FQGTGA. The CDR3 consists of 15 residues.

This chain connects TRBV5-5 to TRBJ1-6; TCRdb reports TRBD1, a call that lacks DNA to check it against. The germline V gene encodes CDR1 SGHKS and CDR2 YYEKEE (reference sequence). CDR3 size: 15 residues. The CDR3 loop is CASSLEGQGTSPLHF.

The CDR3 spells CASKARNNSPLHF. V and J are TRBV2 and TRBJ1-6. CDR3 length: 13 residues. The germline V gene has CDR1 SNHLY and CDR2 FYNNEI.

This chain uses TRBV7-2 with TRBJ2-5. CDR3 length: 12 residues. CDR1 and CDR2 (germline): SGHTA, FQGNSA. CDR3: CASTLRSETQYF.

The chain carries TRBV28 and TRBJ2-7; there is no DNA to check the TCRdb D call of TRBD1. The germline V gene encodes CDR1 MDHEN and CDR2 SYDVKM. The CDR3 length is 14 residues. The CDR3 sequence is CASRHNRDSYEQYF. Full variable domain (remainder filled in from reference TRBV28 and TRBJ2-7): DVKVTQSSRYLVKRTGEKVFLECVQDMDHENMFWYRQDPGLGLRLIYFSYDVKMKEKGDIPEGYSVSREKKERFSLILESASTNQTSMYLCASRHNRDSYEQYFGPGTRLTVT.

V is TRBV20-1 and J is TRBJ2-1; TCRdb's D call, TRBD2, is unchecked because there is no DNA. CDR1 is DFQATT, CDR2 SNEGSKA, per germline (reference sequence). The CDR3 spans 15 residues. CDR3 protein: CSAPGGGSSYNEQFF.

The rearrangement uses TRBV20-1 and TRBJ2-3; the D call from TCRdb, TRBD2, cannot be confirmed without DNA. Germline assignment: CDR1 DFQATT and CDR2 SNEGSKA (reference sequence). The CDR3 loop spans 15 amino acids. The CDR3 is CSARKAGTSTDTQYF.

This chain links TRBV7-2 with TRBJ2-7; without DNA, the TCRdb call of TRBD1 cannot be checked. CDR3 size: 14 residues. CDR1 SGHTA and CDR2 FQGNSA come from the germline V gene. Here the CDR3 reads CASSLEDRVYEQYF.

The rearrangement uses TRBV7-2 and TRBJ2-5; TCRdb's D call of TRBD2 is untestable without DNA. The CDR3 is 15 residues long. In germline, CDR1 is SGHTA, CDR2 FQGNSA. CDR3 region: CASRRVLAGGETQYF.

The chain carries TRBV4-3 and TRBJ2-3. CDR3 length: 15 amino acids. Looked up from germline, CDR1 is LGHNA and CDR2 is YSLEER. CDR3 region: CASSQDFEPTDTQYF.

The V call is TRBV11-2, the J call TRBJ2-2; TCRdb's D call of TRBD2 is untestable without DNA. The CDR3 sequence is 17 residues long. The germline V gene encodes CDR1 SGHAT and CDR2 FQNNGV. The chain's CDR3 is CASTLTAGGAFTGELFF. The full variable domain, with the rest looked up from reference TRBV11-2 and TRBJ2-2, is EAGVAQSPRYKIIEKRQSVAFWCNPISGHATLYWYQQILGQGPKLLIQFQNNGVVDDSQLPKDRFSAERLKGVDSTLKIQPAKLEDSAVYLCASTLTAGGAFTGELFFGEGSRLTVL.

The chain combines TRBV12-5 with TRBJ2-5. CDR3 length: 16 residues. CDR1 and CDR2 from the germline V gene are LGHNT and FRNRAP. CDR3 loop: CASGLSTNRDQETQYF.

The chain is built from TRBV12-3 or TRBV12-4 and TRBJ1-3; TCRdb returns TRBD1, unconfirmable since there is no DNA. CDR3 size: 17 residues. CDR3 region: CASSPRTQGYSGNTIYF.